Described below is a single TCR beta chain sequence and its context. Uncontrolled infections, other autoimmune diseases, pregnancy or lactation led to exclusion of patients. The CDR3 regions of TCR beta were amplified from RNA transcripts. Primed by the HTBI set, a first-round RT-PCR was run on the TCR CDR3. TCRdb called the multiplex PCR reads again in MiXCR, with one record for every CDR3 protein. The data hold around 700,000 distinct CDR3 sequences, with under 45% observed a single time. The CDR3 contains 16 residues. Looked up from germline, CDR1 is KGHDR and CDR2 is SFDVKD. With V trimmed by 10 bases and J by 4 bases, 14 bases remained unmatched. This record comes from a study of T cells in Graves' hyperthyroidism and ophthalmopathy.

This sequence originates from a woman aged 40 to 50 with Graves' hyperthyroidism. Sequences were obtained from blood. The chain has TRBV24-1 and TRBJ2-3; 9 nucleotides match TRBD2. The DNA of the CDR3 is TGTGCCACTCAGGCGGGAGGGCCCGCCCGCTCAGATACGCAGTATTTT. This codes for CATQAGGPARSDTQYF.